These T cell receptor beta chains were read from a single sample in a study of Graves' ophthalmopathy and Graves' hyperthyroidism. TCRdb re-called the multiplex PCR reads through MiXCR, storing one row per CDR3 protein. The table records hundreds of thousands of distinct CDR3 sequences, just over 40% of them present only once. The sample comprised peripheral blood. Receptors were obtained from an adult man with Graves' ophthalmopathy. Each CDR3 is given with its conserved first and last residue. Each record gives: J gene, V gene, clone size, D gene, CDR3 DNA, CDR3 protein. The D gene is left open where the match is weak. A row's size may be missing; if present it is once, few, many or a size class.

TRBJ2-5	TRBV20-1	once	TRBD2	TGCAGTGCCCCTCTGGGGGGGGAAGAGACCCAGTACTTC	CSAPLGGEETQYF
TRBJ1-1	TRBV4-2	few	NA	TGTGCCAGCAGCCAAGACGGTGGGAAGGACACTGAAGCTTTCTTT	CASSQDGGKDTEAFF
TRBJ2-5	TRBV16	few	TRBD1	TGTGCCAGCAGCCAATCTGTGACAGGGGGCTCTCCACAGTACTTC	CASSQSVTGGSPQYF
TRBJ1-1	TRBV19	many	NA	TGTGCCAATAGTATAAGGGGTACTGAAGCTTTCTTT	CANSIRGTEAFF
TRBJ1-6	TRBV7-9	few	TRBD1	TGCGCCAGCAGCCAAGAAGGGGCGGACAGGGGATTTCCTTCACCCCTCCACTTT	CASSQEGADRGFPSPLHF
TRBJ2-7	TRBV27	NA	NA	TGTGCCAGCAGTTTTAAGGGGGACTACGAGCAGTACTTC	CASSFKGDYEQYF
TRBJ1-1	TRBV19	many	TRBD1	TGTGCCAGTAGTATCGGACAGGGTCACACTGAAGCTTTCTTT	CASSIGQGHTEAFF
TRBJ2-6	TRBV11-2	NA	NA	TGTGCCAGCAGCCTGGGGGGTTGGGGGGATAACTCTGGGGCCAACGTCCTGACTTTC	CASSLGGWGDNSGANVLTF
TRBJ1-1	TRBV7-9	many	NA	TGTGCCAGCAGCCCCCTTGTGTGGGGGGCCAACACTGAAGCTTTCTTT	CASSPLVWGANTEAFF
TRBJ1-6	TRBV10-2	NA	NA	TGCGCCAGCAGTCCAGGAAGGCGGACGGGTGATTCACCCCTCCACTTT	CASSPGRRTGDSPLHF
TRBJ1-2	TRBV12-3/TRBV12-4	many	NA	TGTGCCAGCGGACCCCGGACAGACAATCCTAACTATGGCTACACCTTC	CASGPRTDNPNYGYTF
TRBJ2-7	TRBV6-6	NA	NA	TGTGCCAGCTCACCAGGCAGGACTACCTACGAGCAGTACTTC	CASSPGRTTYEQYF
TRBJ1-4	TRBV10-3	NA	NA	TGTGCCATCAGTGAGTCGAACAGACAAGGGGGAAAACTGTTTTTT	CAISESNRQGGKLFF
TRBJ2-7	TRBV29-1	many	NA	TGCAGCGTTGAAGACGGGACACACTACGAGCAGTACTTC	CSVEDGTHYEQYF
TRBJ1-1	TRBV5-4	NA	TRBD1	TGTGCCAGCAGCTGGCCTGGACAGGGTGGAACTGAAGCTTTCTTT	CASSWPGQGGTEAFF
TRBJ2-7	TRBV14	many	TRBD1	TGTGCCAGCAGCCAAGATCGGACAGGGTTGTACGAGCAGTACTTC	CASSQDRTGLYEQYF
TRBJ1-1	TRBV3-1	NA	TRBD1	TGTGCCAGCAGCCAGCAGACAGGGCCTGCTTTCTTT	CASSQQTGPAFF
TRBJ1-5	TRBV20-1	many	NA	TGCAGTGCTAACCGGGATCACAATCAGCCCCAGCATTTT	CSANRDHNQPQHF
TRBJ2-2	TRBV29-1	NA	TRBD1	TGCAGCGTTGAGAGGCCGACAGGGGCGGACGGGGAGCTGTTTTTT	CSVERPTGADGELFF
TRBJ1-1	TRBV10-3	many	NA	TGTGCCATAGGCAGGGGCCTCCGGAACACTGAAGCTTTCTTT	CAIGRGLRNTEAFF
TRBJ2-7	TRBV5-1	NA	NA	TGCGCCAGCAGCTTGGTTGGGGAAACTTACGAGCAGTACTTC	CASSLVGETYEQYF
TRBJ2-5	TRBV15	once	NA	TGTGCCACCAGCAGCCGACCGATCCAAGAGACCCAGTACTTC	CATSSRPIQETQYF
TRBJ1-2	TRBV7-3	NA	NA	TGTGCCTGGAGTGTACTGGGGGGGCTAGGCTACACCTTC	CAWSVLGGLGYTF
TRBJ2-7	TRBV7-8	NA	TRBD2	TGTGCCAGCAGCTACAGCGGGGGGGGCTCGGGGTACGAGCAGTACTTC	CASSYSGGGSGYEQYF
TRBJ2-2	TRBV7-8	many	NA	TGTGCCAGCAGCTTAGGAGCGACGGCCGGGGAGCTGTTTTTT	CASSLGATAGELFF
TRBJ2-7	TRBV7-3	NA	NA	TGTGCCAGCAGCTTAGACGGGAACCCTAGAGAGCAGTACTTC	CASSLDGNPREQYF
TRBJ2-5	TRBV7-6	many	TRBD2	TGTGCCAGCAGCTTGACTGGGCGGGGGGGCTTCCAAGAGACCCAGTACTTC	CASSLTGRGGFQETQYF
TRBJ2-2	TRBV7-9	NA	NA	TGTGCCAGCAGCGGAGGCCAGGGGAAGACCGGGGAGCTGTTTTTT	CASSGGQGKTGELFF
TRBJ2-3	TRBV2	NA	TRBD1	TGTGCCAGCAGCGCGGGACAGGGGGGTTCGTATTTT	CASSAGQGGSYF
TRBJ1-4	TRBV12-3/TRBV12-4	many	NA	TGTGCCAGCAGGACGCGTGACCTGGGTGAAAAACTGTTTTTT	CASRTRDLGEKLFF
TRBJ1-6	TRBV25-1	NA	NA	TGTGCCAGCTTAGGGCCGGGGATGAATTCACCCCTCCACTTT	CASLGPGMNSPLHF
TRBJ2-6	TRBV2	NA	TRBD1	TGTGCCAGCATTAACTTGGGACAGCAGAACACTGAAGCTTTC	CASINLGQQNTEAF
TRBJ2-5	TRBV10-3	many	NA	TGTGCCATCAGTGTCTCGGGGAAAGAGACCCAGTACTTC	CAISVSGKETQYF
TRBJ1-6	TRBV25-1	once	TRBD1	TGTGCCAGCAGTGACTTAACCGGGACAGCCAATTCACCCCTCCACTTT	CASSDLTGTANSPLHF
TRBJ1-3	TRBV6-5	NA	NA	TGTGCCAGCAGTTACGGACGGGTAGCCTTCTCTGGAAACACCATATATTTT	CASSYGRVAFSGNTIYF
TRBJ2-7	TRBV9	NA	TRBD1	TGTGCCAGCAGCGTCGGGACAGCCAACGAGCAGTACTTC	CASSVGTANEQYF
TRBJ2-2	TRBV7-2	NA	NA	TGTGCCTGGGGGGTCGGACTGAACACCGGGGAGCTGTTTTTT	CAWGVGLNTGELFF
TRBJ2-2	TRBV9	NA	NA	TGCGCCAGCAGCATAGGAAACAGGTTGGGGAACACCGGGGAGCTGTTTTTT	CASSIGNRLGNTGELFF
TRBJ1-5	TRBV5-1	many	NA	TGCGCCAGCAGGGATGGGGTGGGACAGCCCCAGCATTTT	CASRDGVGQPQHF
TRBJ1-6	TRBV9	NA	NA	TGTGCCAGCAGCGCCAGTAGTTGGACAGACTCGATTTCGGGCCTCCACTTT	CASSASSWTDSISGLHF
TRBJ2-5	TRBV5-1	few	NA	TGCGCCAGCAGCTTGTCGGGCCAGGCCGGGGAGACCCAGTACTTC	CASSLSGQAGETQYF
TRBJ1-1	TRBV25-1	many	NA	TGTGCCAGCAGTGAAGCTAAGACTCCTGAAGCTTTCTTT	CASSEAKTPEAFF
TRBJ2-5	TRBV30	NA	TRBD1	TGTGCCTGGGGACGGGACAGGGAAGAGACCCAGTACTTC	CAWGRDREETQYF
TRBJ2-2	TRBV2	many	NA	TGTGCCAGCACCTACTACCCCACCGGGGAGCTGTTTTTT	CASTYYPTGELFF
TRBJ2-3	TRBV10-3	few	TRBD2	TGTGCCATCAGTGAGCCCGGGACTAGCTTGATAGATACGCAGTATTTT	CAISEPGTSLIDTQYF
TRBJ2-2	TRBV7-3	many	TRBD1	TGTGCCAGCAGCTCGACAGGGGGTAGCACCGGGGAGCTGTTTTTT	CASSSTGGSTGELFF